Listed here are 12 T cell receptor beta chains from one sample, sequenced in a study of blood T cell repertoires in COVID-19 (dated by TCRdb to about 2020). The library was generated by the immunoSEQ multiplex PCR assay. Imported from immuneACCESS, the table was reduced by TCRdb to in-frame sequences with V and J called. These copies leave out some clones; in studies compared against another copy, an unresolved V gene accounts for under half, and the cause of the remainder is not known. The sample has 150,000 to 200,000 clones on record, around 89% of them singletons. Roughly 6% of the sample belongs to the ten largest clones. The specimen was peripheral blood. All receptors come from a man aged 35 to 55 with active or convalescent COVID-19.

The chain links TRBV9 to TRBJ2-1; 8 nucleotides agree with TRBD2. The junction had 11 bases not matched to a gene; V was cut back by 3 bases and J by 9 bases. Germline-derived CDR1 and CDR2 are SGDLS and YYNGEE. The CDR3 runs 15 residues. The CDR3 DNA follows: TGTGCCAGCAGCGGAACTAGCGGAGAAAGGAGTGAGCAGTTCTTC. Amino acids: CASSGTSGERSEQFF.

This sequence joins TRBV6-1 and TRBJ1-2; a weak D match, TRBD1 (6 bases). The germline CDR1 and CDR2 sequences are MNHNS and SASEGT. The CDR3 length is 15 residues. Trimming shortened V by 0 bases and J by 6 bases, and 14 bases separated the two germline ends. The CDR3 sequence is CASSEAESGVHGYTF. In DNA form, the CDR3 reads TGTGCCAGCAGTGAAGCGGAGTCAGGGGTGCATGGCTACACCTTC.

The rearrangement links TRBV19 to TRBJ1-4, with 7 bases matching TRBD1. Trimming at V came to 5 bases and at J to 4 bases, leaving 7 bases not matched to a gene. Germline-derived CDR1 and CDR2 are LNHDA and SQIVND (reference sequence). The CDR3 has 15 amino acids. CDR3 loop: CASSPAGTDNEKLFF. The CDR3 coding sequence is TGTGCCAGTAGTCCTGCCGGGACAGATAATGAAAAACTGTTTTTT.

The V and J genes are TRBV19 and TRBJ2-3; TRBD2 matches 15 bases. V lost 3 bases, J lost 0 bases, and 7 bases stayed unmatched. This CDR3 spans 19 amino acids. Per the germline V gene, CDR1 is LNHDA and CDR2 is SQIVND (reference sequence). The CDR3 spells CASSMGTGLAGGSTDTQYF. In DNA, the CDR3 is TGTGCCAGTAGTATGGGGACAGGACTAGCGGGAGGGAGCACAGATACGCAGTATTTT.

The CDR3 loop reads CASSYTLGYTF. The CDR3 nucleotides read TGTGCCAGCAGCTATACTTTAGGCTACACCTTC. V usage is TRBV3-1 (or the pseudogene TRBV3-2) and J usage is TRBJ1-2, with no clear D. The germline V gene encodes CDR1 LGHDT and CDR2 YNNKEL (reference sequence). The CDR3 has 11 amino acids. Trimming pared 5 bases from V and 8 bases from J, leaving 9 bases between.

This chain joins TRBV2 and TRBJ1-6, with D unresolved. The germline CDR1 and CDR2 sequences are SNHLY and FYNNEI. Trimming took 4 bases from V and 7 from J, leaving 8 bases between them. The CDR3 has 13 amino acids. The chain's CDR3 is CASSVFENSPLHF. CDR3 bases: TGTGCCAGCAGTGTCTTCGAGAATTCACCCCTCCACTTT.

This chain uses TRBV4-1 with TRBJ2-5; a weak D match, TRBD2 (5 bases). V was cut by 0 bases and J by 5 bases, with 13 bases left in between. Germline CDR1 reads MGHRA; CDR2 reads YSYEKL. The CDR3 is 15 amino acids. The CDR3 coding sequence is TGCGCCAGCAGCCAAGATAAGGGCTCGGGGGAGACCCAGTACTTC. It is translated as CASSQDKGSGETQYF.

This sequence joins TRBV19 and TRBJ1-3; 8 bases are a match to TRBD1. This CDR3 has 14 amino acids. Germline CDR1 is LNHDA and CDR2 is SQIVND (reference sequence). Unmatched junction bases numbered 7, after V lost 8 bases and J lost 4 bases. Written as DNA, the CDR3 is TGTGCCAGTCGCAGGGGGCTCGACGGAAACACCATATATTTT. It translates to CASRRGLDGNTIYF.

DNA for the CDR3: TGTGCCAGCAGTTCGGACAGACAAGAGACCCAGTACTTC. The encoded protein is CASSSDRQETQYF. The chain has TRBV12-3 or TRBV12-4 and TRBJ2-5; perhaps TRBD1 as D (6 bases). Trimming pared 4 bases from V and 2 bases from J, leaving 8 bases between. CDR3 length: 13 amino acids.

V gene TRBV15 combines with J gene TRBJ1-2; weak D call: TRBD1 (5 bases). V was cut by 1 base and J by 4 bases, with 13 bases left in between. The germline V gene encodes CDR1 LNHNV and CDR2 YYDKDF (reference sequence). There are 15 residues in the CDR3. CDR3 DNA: TGTGCCACCAGCAGAGTGGAAGGGGCGGCCTATGGCTACACCTTC. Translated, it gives CATSRVEGAAYGYTF.

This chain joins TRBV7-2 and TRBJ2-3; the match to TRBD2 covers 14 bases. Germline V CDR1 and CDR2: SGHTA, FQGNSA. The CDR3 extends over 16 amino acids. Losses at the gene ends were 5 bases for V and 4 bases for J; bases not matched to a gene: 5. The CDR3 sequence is CASSPWGLAGADTQYF. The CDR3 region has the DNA TGTGCCAGCAGCCCGTGGGGACTAGCGGGGGCAGATACGCAGTATTTT.

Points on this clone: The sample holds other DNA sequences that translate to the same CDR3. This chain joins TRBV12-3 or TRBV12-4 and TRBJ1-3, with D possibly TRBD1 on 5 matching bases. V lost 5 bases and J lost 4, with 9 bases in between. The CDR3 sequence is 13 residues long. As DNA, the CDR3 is TGTGCCAGCAGTCCCACAGGAGGAAACACCATATATTTT. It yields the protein CASSPTGGNTIYF.